This T cell receptor beta chain was captured by sequencing in a study of blood T cells in healthy people across ages. Primers used in a second PCR of about 7 to 12 cycles were a sample-barcoded 5' primer and a J-beta primer mix. TCRdb redid the calling of the 5' RACE reads with MiXCR, one entry per CDR3 protein. The table includes hundreds of thousands of distinct CDR3 sequences, 20% to 25% detected once. Germline V gene lookup returns CDR1 GTSNPN and CDR2 SVGIG (reference sequence). V was trimmed by 2 bases and J by 0 bases, leaving 8 bases between them. The CDR3 runs to 13 residues. V and J are TRBV30 and TRBJ2-7; D remains unclear. The receptor was isolated from a man aged 65 to 79 in good health. What was sequenced was blood. CDR3 loop: CAWSKGSSYEQYV. CDR3 in DNA: TGTGCCTGGAGTAAAGGAAGCTCCTACGAGCAGTACGTC.